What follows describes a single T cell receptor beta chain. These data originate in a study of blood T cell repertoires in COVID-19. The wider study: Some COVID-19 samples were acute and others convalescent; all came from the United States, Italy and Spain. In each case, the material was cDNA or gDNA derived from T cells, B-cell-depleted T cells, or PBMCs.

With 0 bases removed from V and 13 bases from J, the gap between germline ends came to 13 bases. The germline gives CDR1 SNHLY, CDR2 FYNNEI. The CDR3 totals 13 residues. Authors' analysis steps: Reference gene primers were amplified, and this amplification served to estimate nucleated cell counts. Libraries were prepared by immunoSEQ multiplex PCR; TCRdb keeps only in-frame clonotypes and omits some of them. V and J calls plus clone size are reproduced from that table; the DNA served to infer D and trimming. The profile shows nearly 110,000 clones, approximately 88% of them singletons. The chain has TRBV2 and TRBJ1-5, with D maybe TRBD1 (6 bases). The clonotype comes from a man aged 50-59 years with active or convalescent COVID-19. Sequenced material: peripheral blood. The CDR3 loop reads CASSEASQGRQHF. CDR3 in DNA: TGTGCCAGCAGTGAAGCGTCACAGGGACGGCAGCATTTT.